The clone carrying this T cell receptor (beta chain) was detected many times. No antigen is known for it. The entry originates in a study of T-cell reconstitution after alpha-beta-depleted transplantation in children. A TCRbeta library incorporating unique molecular identifiers was prepared. TCRdb redid the calling of the PCR reads with MiXCR, one entry per CDR3 protein. Of 600,000 or so distinct CDR3 sequences in the sample, approximately 22% are singletons; the top ten hold 12% to 15%. Per germline, CDR1 MDHEN and CDR2 SYDVKM. This CDR3 comprises 13 residues. Trimming removed 5 bases at V and 3 bases at J, with 11 bases between. Study results and limitations: T-cell numbers and diversity, one year after transplant, stemmed largely from T cells that were newly produced. TCRbeta diversity was high at day 60 in some patients (a result of surviving recipient T cells and thymic progenitors).

Material: PBMCs, mostly from graft donor cells, obtained 360 days after TCRalphabeta/CD19-depleted stem cell transplant. The chain combines TRBV28 with TRBJ2-7; D is possibly TRBD1 (6 bases). This TCR was sampled from a boy younger than two who had a stem cell transplant for acute myeloid leukemia, so the T cells may come from the graft donor. The CDR3: CASSRDTFYEQYV. CDR3 nucleotides: TGTGCCAGCAGTCGGGACACGTTCTACGAGCAGTACGTC.